This T cell receptor (beta chain) was documented in a study of beta chain features in type 1 diabetes. Germline V gene sequence: CDR1 SGHNT, CDR2 YYREEE (reference sequence). The V end was cut by 1 base, the J end by 2 bases, with 9 bases between. This CDR3 spans 14 amino acids. Expressed TCRB transcripts were sequenced because the entire RNA isolate underwent reverse transcription. Data came from immunoSEQ multiplex PCR; TCRdb stores just in-frame clones and leaves some out. Among about 660,000 clones, 11% to 15% were seen once, and the ten largest hold less than 0.04%. This clone turned up a few times. Its antigen remains unidentified. Broader study findings: Across all four CD4+ subsets, people with type 1 diabetes showed modestly shorter TCRB CDR3s. Insertion counts at VDJ junctions were lower in type 1 diabetes patients, who also showed more deletions there. Possibly, sequencing cDNA over-represented cells that had high TCR expression levels.

Sequences were obtained from naive CD4+ T cells from blood. The receptor comes from a man aged 18 to 29 with type 1 diabetes. The chain employs TRBV5-4 and TRBJ2-5, with D perhaps matching TRBD2 (5 bases). CDR3 sequence (DNA): TGTGCCAGCAGCTTGCCCCGGGGTCAAGAGACCCAGTACTTC. It encodes CASSLPRGQETQYF.